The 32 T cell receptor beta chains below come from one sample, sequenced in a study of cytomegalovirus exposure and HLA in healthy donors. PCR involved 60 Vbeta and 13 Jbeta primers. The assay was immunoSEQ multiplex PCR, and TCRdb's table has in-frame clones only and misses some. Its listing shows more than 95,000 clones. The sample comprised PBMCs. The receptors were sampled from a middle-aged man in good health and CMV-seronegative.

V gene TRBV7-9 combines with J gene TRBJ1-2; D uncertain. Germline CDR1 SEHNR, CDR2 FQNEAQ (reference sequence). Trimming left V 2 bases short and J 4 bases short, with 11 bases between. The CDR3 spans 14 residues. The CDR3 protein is CASSLLGSSYGYTF. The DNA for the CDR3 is TGTGCCAGCAGCTTACTCGGGAGTTCCTATGGCTACACCTTC.

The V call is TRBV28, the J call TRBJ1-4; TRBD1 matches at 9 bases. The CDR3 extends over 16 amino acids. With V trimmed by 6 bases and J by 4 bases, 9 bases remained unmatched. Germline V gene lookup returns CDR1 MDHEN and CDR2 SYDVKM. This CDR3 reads CASSQHGTGFNEKLFF. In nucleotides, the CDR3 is TGTGCCAGCAGCCAACATGGGACAGGGTTTAATGAAAAACTGTTTTTT. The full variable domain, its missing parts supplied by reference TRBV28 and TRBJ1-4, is DVKVTQSSRYLVKRTGEKVFLECVQDMDHENMFWYRQDPGLGLRLIYFSYDVKMKEKGDIPEGYSVSREKKERFSLILESASTNQTSMYLCASSQHGTGFNEKLFFGSGTQLSVL.

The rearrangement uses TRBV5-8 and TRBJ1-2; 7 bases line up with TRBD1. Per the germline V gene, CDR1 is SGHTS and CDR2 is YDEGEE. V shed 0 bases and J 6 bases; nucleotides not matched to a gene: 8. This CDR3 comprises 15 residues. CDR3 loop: CASSLVGGAINGYTF. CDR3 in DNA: TGTGCCAGCAGCTTGGTAGGGGGCGCAATCAATGGCTACACCTTC.

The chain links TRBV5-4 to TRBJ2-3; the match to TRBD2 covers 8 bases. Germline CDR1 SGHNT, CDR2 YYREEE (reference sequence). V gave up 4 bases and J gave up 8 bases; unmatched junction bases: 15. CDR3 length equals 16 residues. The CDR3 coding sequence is TGTGCCAGCAGCCCTATGAAGGGACTAGGACACGGTACGCAGTATTTT. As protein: CASSPMKGLGHGTQYF.

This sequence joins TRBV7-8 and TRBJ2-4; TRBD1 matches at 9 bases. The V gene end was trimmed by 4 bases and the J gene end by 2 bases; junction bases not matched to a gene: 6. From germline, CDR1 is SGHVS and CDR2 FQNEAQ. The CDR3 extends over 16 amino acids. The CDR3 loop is CASSSGTGITKNIQYF. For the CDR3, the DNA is TGTGCCAGCAGCTCGGGGACAGGGATAACCAAAAACATTCAGTACTTC.

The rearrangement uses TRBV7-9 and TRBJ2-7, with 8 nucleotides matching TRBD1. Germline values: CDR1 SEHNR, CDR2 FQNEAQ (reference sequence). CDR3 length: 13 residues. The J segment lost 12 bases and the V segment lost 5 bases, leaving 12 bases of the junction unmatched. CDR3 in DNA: TGTGCCAGCAGCAGTAGCCGGGACAGGCATCCGTACTTC. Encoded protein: CASSSSRDRHPYF.

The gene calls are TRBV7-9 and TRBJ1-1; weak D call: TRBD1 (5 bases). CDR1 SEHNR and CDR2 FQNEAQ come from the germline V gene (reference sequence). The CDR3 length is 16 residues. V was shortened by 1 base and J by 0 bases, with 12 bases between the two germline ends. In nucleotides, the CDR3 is TGTGCCAGCAGCTTAGAAAGGGGAGGCATGAACACTGAAGCTTTCTTT. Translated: CASSLERGGMNTEAFF. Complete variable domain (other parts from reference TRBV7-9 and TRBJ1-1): DTGVSQNPRHKITKRGQNVTFRCDPISEHNRLYWYRQTLGQGPEFLTYFQNEAQLEKSRLLSDRFSAERPKGSFSTLEIQRTEQGDSAMYLCASSLERGGMNTEAFFGQGTRLTVV.

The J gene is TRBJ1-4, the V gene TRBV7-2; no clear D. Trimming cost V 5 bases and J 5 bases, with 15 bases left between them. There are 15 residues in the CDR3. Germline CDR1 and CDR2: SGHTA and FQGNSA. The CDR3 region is CASSLPTVGNEKLFF. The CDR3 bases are TGTGCCAGCAGCCTGCCCACTGTGGGCAATGAAAAACTGTTTTTT.

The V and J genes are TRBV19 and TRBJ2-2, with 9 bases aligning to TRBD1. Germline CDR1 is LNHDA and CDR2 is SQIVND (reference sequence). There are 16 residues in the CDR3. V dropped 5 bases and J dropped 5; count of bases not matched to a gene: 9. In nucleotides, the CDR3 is TGTGCCAGTAGTCCACAGACAGGGGGGGGGACCGGGGAGCTGTTTTTT. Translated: CASSPQTGGGTGELFF.

The CDR3 region is CASSLAGNEQFF. In DNA form, the CDR3 reads TGCGCCAGCAGCTTGGCGGGGAATGAGCAGTTCTTC. The genes are TRBV5-1 and TRBJ2-1, with D possibly TRBD2 on 5 matching bases. The CDR3 sequence is 12 residues long. V lost 0 bases to trimming and J lost 7 bases, with 5 bases between them. In germline, CDR1 is SGHRS, CDR2 YFSETQ.

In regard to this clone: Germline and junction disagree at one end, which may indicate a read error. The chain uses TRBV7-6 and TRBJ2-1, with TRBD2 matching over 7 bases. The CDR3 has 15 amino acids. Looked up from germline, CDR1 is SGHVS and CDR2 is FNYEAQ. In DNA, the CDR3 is TGTGCCAGCAGCTATAGACTAGCCGAGCACAATGGGCAGTTCTTC. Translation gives CASSYRLAEHNGQFF.

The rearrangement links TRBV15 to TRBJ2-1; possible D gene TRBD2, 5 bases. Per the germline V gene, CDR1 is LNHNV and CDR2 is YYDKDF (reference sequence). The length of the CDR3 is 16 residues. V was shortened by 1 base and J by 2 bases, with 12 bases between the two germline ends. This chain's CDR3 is CATSRVLAGTYNEQFF. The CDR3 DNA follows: TGTGCCACCAGCAGAGTGCTGGCGGGCACCTACAATGAGCAGTTCTTC. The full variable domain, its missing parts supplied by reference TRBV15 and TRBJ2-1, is DAMVIQNPRYQVTQFGKPVTLSCSQTLNHNVMYWYQQKSSQAPKLLFHYYDKDFNNEADTPDNFQSRRPNTSFCFLDIRSPGLGDTAMYLCATSRVLAGTYNEQFFGPGTRLTVL.

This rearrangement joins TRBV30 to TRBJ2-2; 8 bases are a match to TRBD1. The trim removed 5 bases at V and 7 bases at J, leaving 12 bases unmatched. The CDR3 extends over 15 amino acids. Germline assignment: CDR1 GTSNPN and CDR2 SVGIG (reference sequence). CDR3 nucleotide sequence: TGTGCCTGGGGAAGGCAGGGGGCAAAGTTCGGGGAGCTGTTTTTT. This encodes CAWGRQGAKFGELFF.

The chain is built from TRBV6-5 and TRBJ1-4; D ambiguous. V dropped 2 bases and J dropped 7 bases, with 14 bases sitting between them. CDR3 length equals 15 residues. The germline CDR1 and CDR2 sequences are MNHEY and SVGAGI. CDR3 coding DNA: TGTGCCAGCAGTTACACAACAAGTACGGGTGAAAAACTGTTTTTT. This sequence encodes CASSYTTSTGEKLFF.

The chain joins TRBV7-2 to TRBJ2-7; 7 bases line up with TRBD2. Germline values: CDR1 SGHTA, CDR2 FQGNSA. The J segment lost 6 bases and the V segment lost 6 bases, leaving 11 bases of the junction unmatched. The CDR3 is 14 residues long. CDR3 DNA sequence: TGTGCCAGCAGAAACGACGCGGTAGCGGGCGAGCAGTACTTC. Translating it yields CASRNDAVAGEQYF.

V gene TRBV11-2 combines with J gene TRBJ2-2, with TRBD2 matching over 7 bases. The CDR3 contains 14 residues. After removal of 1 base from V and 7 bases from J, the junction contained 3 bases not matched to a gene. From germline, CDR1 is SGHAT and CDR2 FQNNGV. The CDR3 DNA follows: TGTGCCAGCAGCTTAGCGGGGAGGGGCGGGGAGCTGTTTTTT. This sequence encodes CASSLAGRGGELFF.

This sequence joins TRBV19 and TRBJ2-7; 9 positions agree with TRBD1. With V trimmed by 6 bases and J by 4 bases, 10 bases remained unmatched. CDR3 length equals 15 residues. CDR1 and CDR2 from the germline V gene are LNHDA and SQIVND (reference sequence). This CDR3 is CASSDPGQGKYEQYF. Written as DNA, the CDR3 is TGTGCCAGTAGCGACCCGGGACAGGGAAAGTACGAGCAGTACTTC.

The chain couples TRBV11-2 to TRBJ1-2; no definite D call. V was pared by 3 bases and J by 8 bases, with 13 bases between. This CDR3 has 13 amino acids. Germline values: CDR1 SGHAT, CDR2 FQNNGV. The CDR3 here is CASSFYPAGGYTF. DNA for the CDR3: TGTGCCAGCAGCTTTTATCCCGCGGGAGGCTACACCTTC.

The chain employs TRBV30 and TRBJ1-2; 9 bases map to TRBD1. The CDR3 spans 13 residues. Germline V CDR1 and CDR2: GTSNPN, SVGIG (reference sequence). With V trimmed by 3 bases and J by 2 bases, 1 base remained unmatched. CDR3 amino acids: CAWSGQGNYGYTF. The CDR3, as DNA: TGTGCCTGGAGCGGACAGGGGAACTATGGCTACACCTTC.

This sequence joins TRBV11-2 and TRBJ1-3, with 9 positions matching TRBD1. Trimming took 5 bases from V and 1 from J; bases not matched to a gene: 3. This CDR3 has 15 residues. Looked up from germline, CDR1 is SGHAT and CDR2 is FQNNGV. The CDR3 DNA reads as TGTGCCAGCAGCCTGACAGGGGGGTCTGGAAACACCATATATTTT. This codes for CASSLTGGSGNTIYF.

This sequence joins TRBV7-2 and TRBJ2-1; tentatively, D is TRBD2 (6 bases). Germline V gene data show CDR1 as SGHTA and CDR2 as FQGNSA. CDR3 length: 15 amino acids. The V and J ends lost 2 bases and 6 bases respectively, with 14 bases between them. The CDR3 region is CASSLTGSLSNEQFF. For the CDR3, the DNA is TGTGCCAGCAGCTTAACCGGGAGTCTTTCCAATGAGCAGTTCTTC.

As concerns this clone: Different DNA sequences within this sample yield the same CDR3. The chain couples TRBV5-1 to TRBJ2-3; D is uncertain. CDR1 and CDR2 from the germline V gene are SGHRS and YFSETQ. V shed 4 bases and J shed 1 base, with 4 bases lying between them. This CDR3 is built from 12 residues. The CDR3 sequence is CASSTGTDTQYF. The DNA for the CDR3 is TGCGCCAGCAGCACAGGCACAGATACGCAGTATTTT.

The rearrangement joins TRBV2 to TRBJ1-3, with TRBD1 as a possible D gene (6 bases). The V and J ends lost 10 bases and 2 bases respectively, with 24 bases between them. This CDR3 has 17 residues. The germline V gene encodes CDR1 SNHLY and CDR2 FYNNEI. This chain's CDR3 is CANSVLRDKTPGNTIYF. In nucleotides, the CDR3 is TGTGCCAACTCCGTCCTGAGGGACAAAACCCCTGGAAACACCATATATTTT.

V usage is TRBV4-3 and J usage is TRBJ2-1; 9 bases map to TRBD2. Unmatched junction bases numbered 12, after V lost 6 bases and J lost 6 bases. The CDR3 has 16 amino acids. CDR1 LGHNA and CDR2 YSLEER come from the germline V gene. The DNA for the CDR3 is TGCGCCAGCAGGGCTTTTAGCGCGGGAGGGAGCAATGAGCAGTTCTTC. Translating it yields CASRAFSAGGSNEQFF.

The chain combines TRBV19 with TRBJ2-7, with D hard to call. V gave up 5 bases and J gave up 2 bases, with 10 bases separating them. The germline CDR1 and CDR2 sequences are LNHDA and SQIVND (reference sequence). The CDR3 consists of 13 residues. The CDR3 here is CASSLGATYEQYF. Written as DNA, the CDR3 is TGTGCCAGTAGTCTAGGCGCGACCTACGAGCAGTACTTC.

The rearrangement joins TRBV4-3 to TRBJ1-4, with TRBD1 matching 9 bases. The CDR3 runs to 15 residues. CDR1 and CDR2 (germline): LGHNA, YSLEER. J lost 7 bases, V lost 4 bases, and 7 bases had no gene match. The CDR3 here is CASSRTGTGFEKLFF. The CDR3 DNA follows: TGCGCCAGCAGCCGGACGGGGACAGGGTTTGAAAAACTGTTTTTT.

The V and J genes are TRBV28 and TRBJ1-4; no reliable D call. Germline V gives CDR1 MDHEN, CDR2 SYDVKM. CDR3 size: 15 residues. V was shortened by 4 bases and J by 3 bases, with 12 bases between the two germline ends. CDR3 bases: TGTGCCAGCAGTTCTTCCCGGAGGTCTAATGAAAAACTGTTTTTT. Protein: CASSSSRRSNEKLFF.

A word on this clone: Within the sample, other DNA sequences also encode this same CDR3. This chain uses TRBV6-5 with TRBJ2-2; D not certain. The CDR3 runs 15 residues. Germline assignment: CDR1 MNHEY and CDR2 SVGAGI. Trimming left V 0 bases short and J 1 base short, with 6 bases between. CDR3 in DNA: TGTGCCAGCAGTTACTCGAGACTGAACACCGGGGAGCTGTTTTTT. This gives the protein CASSYSRLNTGELFF.

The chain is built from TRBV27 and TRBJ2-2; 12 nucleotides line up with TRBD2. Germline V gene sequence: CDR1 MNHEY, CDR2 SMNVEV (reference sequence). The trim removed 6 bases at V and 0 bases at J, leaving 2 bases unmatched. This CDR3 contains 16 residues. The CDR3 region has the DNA TGTGCCAGCAGACTAGCGGGGGGATCGAACACCGGGGAGCTGTTTTTT. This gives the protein CASRLAGGSNTGELFF.

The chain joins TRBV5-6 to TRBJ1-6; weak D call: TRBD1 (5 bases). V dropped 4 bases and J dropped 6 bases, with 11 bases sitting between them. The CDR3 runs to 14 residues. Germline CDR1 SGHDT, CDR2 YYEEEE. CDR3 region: CASSIQGSNSPLHF. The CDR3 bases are TGTGCCAGCAGCATTCAGGGTAGTAATTCACCCCTCCACTTT. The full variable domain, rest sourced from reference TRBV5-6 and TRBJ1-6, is DAGVTQSPTHLIKTRGQQVTLRCSPKSGHDTVSWYQQALGQGPQFIFQYYEEEERQRGNFPDRFSGHQFPNYSSELNVNALLLGDSALYLCASSIQGSNSPLHFGNGTRLTVT.

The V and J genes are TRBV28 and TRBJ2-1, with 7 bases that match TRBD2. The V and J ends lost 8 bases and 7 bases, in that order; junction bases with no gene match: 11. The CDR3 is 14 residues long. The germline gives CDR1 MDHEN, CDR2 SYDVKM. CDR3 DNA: TGTGCCAGCTCCAAGGCGGGAGCTTCAAATGAGCAGTTCTTC. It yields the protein CASSKAGASNEQFF.

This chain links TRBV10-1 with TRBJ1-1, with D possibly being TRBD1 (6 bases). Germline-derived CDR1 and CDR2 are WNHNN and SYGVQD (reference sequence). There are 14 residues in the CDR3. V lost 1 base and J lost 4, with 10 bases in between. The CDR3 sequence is CASSEYREGTEAFF. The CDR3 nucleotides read TGCGCCAGCAGTGAGTACAGGGAGGGCACTGAAGCTTTCTTT.